This T cell receptor beta chain was sequenced in a study of T cells in Graves' hyperthyroidism and ophthalmopathy. Looking at the study overall: Peripheral blood draws took place at initial diagnosis, ahead of any treatment. Study-wide findings and caveats: Ophthalmopathy could be told apart from stable hyperthyroidism with a 13 V-J model. The model forecast ophthalmopathy, anticipating it by a median approximately 6.2 months before onset. Most thyroid-expanded clonotypes above 0.001 were also found in blood.

The CDR3 runs to 15 residues. The germline V and J ends were trimmed by 3 bases and 5 bases, with 17 bases remaining between them. CDR1 and CDR2 from the germline V gene are WSHSY and SAAADI. This clonotype was seen repeatedly, ten times or more. Its antigen is as yet unknown. Amplification of TCR beta CDR3 regions used RNA as the template. Using the HTBI primer set, a first-round RT-PCR was run on the TCR CDR3. TCRdb redid the calling of the multiplex PCR reads with MiXCR, one entry per CDR3 protein. The table records a few hundred thousand distinct CDR3 sequences, over 15% of them present only once. Sequenced input: blood. The origin of this receptor is a woman between 18 and 29 years old with Graves' hyperthyroidism. V and J are TRBV10-2 and TRBJ2-7; D call uncertain. The CDR3 nucleotides are TGCGCCAGCAGTGAAGGCATCGGGTTGAAGAACGAGCAGTACTTC. Amino acid sequence: CASSEGIGLKNEQYF.